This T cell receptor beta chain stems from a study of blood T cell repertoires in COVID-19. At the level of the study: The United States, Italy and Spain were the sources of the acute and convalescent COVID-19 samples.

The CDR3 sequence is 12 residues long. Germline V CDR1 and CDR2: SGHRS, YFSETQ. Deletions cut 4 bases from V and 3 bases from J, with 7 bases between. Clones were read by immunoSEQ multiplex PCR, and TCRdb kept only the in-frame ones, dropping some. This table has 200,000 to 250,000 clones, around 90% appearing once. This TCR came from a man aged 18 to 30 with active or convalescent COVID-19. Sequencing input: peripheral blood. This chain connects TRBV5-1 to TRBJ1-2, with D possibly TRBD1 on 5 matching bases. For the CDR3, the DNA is TGCGCCAGCAGCCCGGGGGACTATGGCTACACCTTC. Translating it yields CASSPGDYGYTF.